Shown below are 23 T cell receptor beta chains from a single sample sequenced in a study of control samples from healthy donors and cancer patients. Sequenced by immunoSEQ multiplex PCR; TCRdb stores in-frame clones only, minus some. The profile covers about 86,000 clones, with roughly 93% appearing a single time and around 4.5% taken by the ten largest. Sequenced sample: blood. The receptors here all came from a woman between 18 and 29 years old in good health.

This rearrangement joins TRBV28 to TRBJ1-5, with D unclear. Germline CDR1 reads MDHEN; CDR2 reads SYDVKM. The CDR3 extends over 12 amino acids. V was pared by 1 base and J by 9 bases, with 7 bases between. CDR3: CASSLLSLPQHF. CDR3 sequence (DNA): TGTGCCAGCAGTTTATTGTCCTTGCCCCAGCATTTT.

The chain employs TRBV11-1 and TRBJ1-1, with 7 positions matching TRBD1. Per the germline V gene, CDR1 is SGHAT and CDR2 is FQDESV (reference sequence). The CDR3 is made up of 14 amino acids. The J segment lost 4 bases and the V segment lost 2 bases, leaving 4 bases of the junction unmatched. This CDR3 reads CASSLNQGGTEAFF. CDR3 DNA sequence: TGTGCCAGCAGCTTAAATCAGGGGGGCACTGAAGCTTTCTTT.

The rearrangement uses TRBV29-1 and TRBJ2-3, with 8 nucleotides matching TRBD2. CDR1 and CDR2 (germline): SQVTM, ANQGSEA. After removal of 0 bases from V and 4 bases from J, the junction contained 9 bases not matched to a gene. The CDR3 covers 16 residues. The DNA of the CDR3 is TGCAGCGTTGAAGATTGGACTAGCTCCGCCGCAGATACGCAGTATTTT. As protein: CSVEDWTSSAADTQYF.

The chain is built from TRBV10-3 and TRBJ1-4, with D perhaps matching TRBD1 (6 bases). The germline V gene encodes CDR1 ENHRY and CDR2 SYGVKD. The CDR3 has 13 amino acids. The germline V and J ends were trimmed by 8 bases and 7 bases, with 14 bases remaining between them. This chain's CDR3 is CAIAGGLGEKLFF. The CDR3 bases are TGTGCCATCGCCGGGGGGCTGGGTGAAAAACTGTTTTTT.

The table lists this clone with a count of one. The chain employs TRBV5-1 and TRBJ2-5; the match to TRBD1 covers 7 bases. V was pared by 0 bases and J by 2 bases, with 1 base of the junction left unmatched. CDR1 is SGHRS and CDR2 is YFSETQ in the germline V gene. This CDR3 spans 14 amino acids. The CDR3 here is CASSLAGQQETQYF. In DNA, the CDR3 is TGCGCCAGCAGCTTGGCGGGACAGCAAGAGACCCAGTACTTC.

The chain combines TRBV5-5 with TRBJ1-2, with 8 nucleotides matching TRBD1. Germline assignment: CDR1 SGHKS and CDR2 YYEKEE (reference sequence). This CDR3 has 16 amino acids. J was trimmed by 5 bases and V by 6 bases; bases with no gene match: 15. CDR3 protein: CASTCRGGQEPYGYTF. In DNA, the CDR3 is TGTGCCAGCACCTGCCGGGGGGGACAGGAGCCATATGGCTACACCTTC.

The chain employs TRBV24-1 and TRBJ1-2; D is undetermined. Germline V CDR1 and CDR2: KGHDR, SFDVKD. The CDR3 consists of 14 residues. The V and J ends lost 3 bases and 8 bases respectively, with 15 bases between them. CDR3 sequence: CATSDSPAVGGYTF. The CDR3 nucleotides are TGTGCCACCAGTGATAGCCCAGCTGTGGGAGGCTACACCTTC.

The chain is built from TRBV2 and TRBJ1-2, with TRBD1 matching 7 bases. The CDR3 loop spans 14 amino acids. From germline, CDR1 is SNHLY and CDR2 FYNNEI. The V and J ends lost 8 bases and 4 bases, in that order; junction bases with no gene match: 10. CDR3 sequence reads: CASGRQGTPYGYTF. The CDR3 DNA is TGTGCCAGCGGACGACAGGGAACCCCCTATGGCTACACCTTC.

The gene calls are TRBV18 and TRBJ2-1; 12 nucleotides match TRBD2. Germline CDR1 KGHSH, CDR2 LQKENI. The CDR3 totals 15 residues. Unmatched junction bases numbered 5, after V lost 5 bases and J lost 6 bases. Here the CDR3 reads CASSSTSGGSNEQFF. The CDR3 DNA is TGTGCCAGCTCATCTACTAGCGGGGGGTCCAATGAGCAGTTCTTC.

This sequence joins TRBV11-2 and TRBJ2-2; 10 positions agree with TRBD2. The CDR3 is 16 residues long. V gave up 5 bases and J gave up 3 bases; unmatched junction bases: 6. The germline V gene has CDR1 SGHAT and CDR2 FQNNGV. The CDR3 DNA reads TGTGCCAGCAGCAGTAGCGGGGGGCCTCACACCGGGGAGCTGTTTTTT. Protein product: CASSSSGGPHTGELFF.

CDR3 sequence: CASSYAGANVLTF. DNA for the CDR3: TGTGCCAGCAGTTACGCTGGGGCCAACGTCCTGACTTTC. This chain joins TRBV6-2 or TRBV6-3 and TRBJ2-6, with unresolved D. V lost 2 bases and J 2 bases, leaving 1 base between the germline ends. The CDR3 runs to 13 residues. Germline V gene lookup returns CDR1 MNHEY and CDR2 SVGEGT.

The DNA of the CDR3 is TGTGCCAGCAAATCCACAGGGAGGAAGGTCTATGGCTACACCTTC. Its translation is CASKSTGRKVYGYTF. This chain connects TRBV19 to TRBJ1-2; D may be TRBD1 (6 bases). This CDR3 has 15 residues. The germline V and J ends were trimmed by 9 bases and 4 bases, with 21 bases remaining between them. Germline V lookup: CDR1 LNHDA, CDR2 SQIVND (reference sequence).

The CDR3 sequence is CASSLGPSDTQYF. The CDR3 coding sequence is TGTGCCAGCAGCTTAGGCCCTTCAGATACGCAGTATTTT. The rearrangement uses TRBV11-2 and TRBJ2-3, with unresolved D. The CDR3 spans 13 residues. The V end lost 1 base, the J end lost 4 bases, and 6 bases lay between the germline ends. CDR1 is SGHAT, CDR2 FQNNGV, per germline. Complete variable domain (other parts from reference TRBV11-2 and TRBJ2-3): EAGVAQSPRYKIIEKRQSVAFWCNPISGHATLYWYQQILGQGPKLLIQFQNNGVVDDSQLPKDRFSAERLKGVDSTLKIQPAKLEDSAVYLCASSLGPSDTQYFGPGTRLTVL.

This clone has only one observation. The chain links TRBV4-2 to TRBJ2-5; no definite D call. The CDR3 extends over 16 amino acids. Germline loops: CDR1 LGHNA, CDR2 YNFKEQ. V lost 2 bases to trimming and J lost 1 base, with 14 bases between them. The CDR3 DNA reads TGTGCCAGCAGCCAATCTTCCGGACGGACCCAAGAGACCCAGTACTTC. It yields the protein CASSQSSGRTQETQYF.

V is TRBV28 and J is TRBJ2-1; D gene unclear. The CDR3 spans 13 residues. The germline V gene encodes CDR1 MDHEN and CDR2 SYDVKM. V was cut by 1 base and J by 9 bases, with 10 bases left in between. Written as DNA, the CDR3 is TGTGCCAGCAGTTTATCGGACGGTATTGAGCAGTTCTTC. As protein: CASSLSDGIEQFF.

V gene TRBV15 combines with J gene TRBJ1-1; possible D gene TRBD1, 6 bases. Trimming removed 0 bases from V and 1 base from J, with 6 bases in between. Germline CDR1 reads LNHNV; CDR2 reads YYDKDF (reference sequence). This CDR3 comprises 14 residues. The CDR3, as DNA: TGTGCCACCAGCAGAGAGGACAGGAACACTGAAGCTTTCTTT. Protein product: CATSREDRNTEAFF. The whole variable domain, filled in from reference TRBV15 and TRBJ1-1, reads DAMVIQNPRYQVTQFGKPVTLSCSQTLNHNVMYWYQQKSSQAPKLLFHYYDKDFNNEADTPDNFQSRRPNTSFCFLDIRSPGLGDTAMYLCATSREDRNTEAFFGQGTRLTVV.

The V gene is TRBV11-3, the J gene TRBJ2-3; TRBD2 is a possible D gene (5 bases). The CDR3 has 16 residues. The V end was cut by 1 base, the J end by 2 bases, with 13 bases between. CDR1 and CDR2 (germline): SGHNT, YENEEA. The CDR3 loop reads CASSLGTGIFTDTQYF. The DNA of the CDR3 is TGTGCCAGCAGCTTAGGGACGGGGATATTCACAGATACGCAGTATTTT. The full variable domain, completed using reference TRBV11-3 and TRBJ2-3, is EAGVVQSPRYKIIEKKQPVAFWCNPISGHNTLYWYLQNLGQGPELLIRYENEEAVDDSQLPKDRFSAERLKGVDSTLKIQPAELGDSAVYLCASSLGTGIFTDTQYFGPGTRLTVL.

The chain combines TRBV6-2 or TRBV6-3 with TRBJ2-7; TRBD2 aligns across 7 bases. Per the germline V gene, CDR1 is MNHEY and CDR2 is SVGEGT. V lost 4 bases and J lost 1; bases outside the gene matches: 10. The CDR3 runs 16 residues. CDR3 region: CASSSSRGSTSYEQYF. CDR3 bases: TGTGCCAGCAGTTCCAGCCGCGGGAGCACATCCTACGAGCAGTACTTC.

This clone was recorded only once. CDR3 in amino acids: CASSQRGETQYF. CDR3 nucleotides: TGTGCCAGCAGTCAAAGGGGTGAGACCCAGTACTTC. V and J are TRBV11-2 and TRBJ2-5; maybe TRBD1 (5 bases). The length of the CDR3 is 12 residues. V shed 6 bases and J shed 5 bases, with 10 bases lying between them. CDR1 is SGHAT and CDR2 is FQNNGV in the germline V gene.

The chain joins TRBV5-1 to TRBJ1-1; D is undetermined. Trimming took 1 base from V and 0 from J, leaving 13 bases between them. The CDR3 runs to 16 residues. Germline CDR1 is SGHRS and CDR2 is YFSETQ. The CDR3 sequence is CASSLLAQALNTEAFF. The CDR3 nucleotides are TGCGCCAGCAGCTTGTTAGCGCAGGCCTTGAACACTGAAGCTTTCTTT.

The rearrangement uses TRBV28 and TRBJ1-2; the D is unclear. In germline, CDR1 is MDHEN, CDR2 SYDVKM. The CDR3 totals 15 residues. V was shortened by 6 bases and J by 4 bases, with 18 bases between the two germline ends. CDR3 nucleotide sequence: TGTGCCAGCAGCGATGGGCTCTGGCTCATCTATGGCTACACCTTC. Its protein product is CASSDGLWLIYGYTF.

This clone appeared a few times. Here the CDR3 reads CSASLGNSPLHF. In DNA form, the CDR3 reads TGCAGTGCTAGTTTGGGGAATTCACCCCTCCACTTT. The V call is TRBV20-1, the J call TRBJ1-6, with no clear D. This CDR3 spans 12 amino acids. Trimming took 3 bases from V and 7 from J, leaving 7 bases between them. Germline V CDR1 and CDR2: DFQATT, SNEGSKA (reference sequence).

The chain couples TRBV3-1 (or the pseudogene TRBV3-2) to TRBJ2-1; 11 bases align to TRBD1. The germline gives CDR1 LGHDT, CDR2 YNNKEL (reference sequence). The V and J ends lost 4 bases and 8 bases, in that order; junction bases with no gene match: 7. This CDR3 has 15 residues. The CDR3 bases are TGTGCCAGCAGCCCAGGACAGGGGGCTTCGGATGAGCAGTTCTTC. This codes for CASSPGQGASDEQFF.